The 18 T cell receptor beta chains given below trace back to one sample, sequenced in a study of post-analysis software for immune sequencing data. Findings and limits, study-wide: In patients, about 5 TRBV segments were more frequent than in controls, with TRBV5-6, TRBV5-1 and TRBV20-1 among them.

TCR beta libraries were prepared from cDNA with unique molecular identifiers. From the PCR reads, TCRdb called clonotypes with MiXCR, one entry per CDR3 protein. Found here are around 400,000 distinct CDR3 sequences, 30% to 45% of them singletons; the top ten hold roughly 13%. No antigen is known for these receptors. Sequencing used blood. The receptors derive from a girl aged 5-17 years with multiple sclerosis.

The V and J genes are TRBV7-9 and TRBJ1-4, with a weak D call TRBD1 (6 bases). Deletions cut 2 bases from V and 3 bases from J, with 13 bases between. In germline, CDR1 is SEHNR, CDR2 FQNEAQ (reference sequence). The CDR3 has 16 amino acids. The CDR3 loop is CASSLPGGAANEKLFF. The CDR3 nucleotides are TGTGCCAGCAGCTTACCCGGGGGCGCGGCTAATGAAAAACTGTTTTTT. Full variable domain (rest looked up from reference TRBV7-9 and TRBJ1-4): DTGVSQNPRHKITKRGQNVTFRCDPISEHNRLYWYRQTLGQGPEFLTYFQNEAQLEKSRLLSDRFSAERPKGSFSTLEIQRTEQGDSAMYLCASSLPGGAANEKLFFGSGTQLSVL.

This clonotype has just a few counts. V gene TRBV5-5 combines with J gene TRBJ2-6, with D perhaps assigned TRBD1 or TRBD2 (5 bases each). The CDR3 spans 16 residues. V was shortened by 3 bases and J by 4 bases, with 14 bases between the two germline ends. Per the germline V gene, CDR1 is SGHKS and CDR2 is YYEKEE (reference sequence). CDR3 residues: CASSSPGTPGANVLTF. DNA of the CDR3: TGTGCCAGCAGCTCGCCCGGGACGCCAGGGGCCAACGTCCTGACTTTC.

J is TRBJ2-5 and V is TRBV7-8; 8 bases are shared with TRBD2. CDR3 length equals 13 residues. Trimming took 1 base from V and 9 from J; bases not matched to a gene: 4. Per the germline V gene, CDR1 is SGHVS and CDR2 is FQNEAQ. The CDR3 nucleotides read TGTGCCAGCAGCTTAGGGAAACTAGCGGCCCAGTACTTC. It encodes CASSLGKLAAQYF.

This clonotype has a handful of counts. The chain couples TRBV5-1 to TRBJ2-1; D uncertain. Germline V gene lookup returns CDR1 SGHRS and CDR2 YFSETQ. V was trimmed by 4 bases and J by 8 bases, leaving 19 bases between them. CDR3 length equals 15 residues. This chain's CDR3 is CASSPQWLRSDEQFF. CDR3 coding DNA: TGCGCCAGCAGCCCGCAGTGGCTCCGATCCGATGAGCAGTTCTTC.

V usage is TRBV5-5 and J usage is TRBJ2-3, with no clear D. Looked up from germline, CDR1 is SGHKS and CDR2 is YYEKEE (reference sequence). The CDR3 is 12 amino acids. Deletions cut 1 base from V and 7 bases from J, with 7 bases between. The DNA of the CDR3 is TGTGCCAGCAGCTTGCCAGGACATACGCAGTATTTT. Residues: CASSLPGHTQYF.

Details on this clonotype: The junction departs from germline at one end; a sequencing error may be responsible. The chain employs TRBV12-3 or TRBV12-4 and TRBJ2-1; maybe TRBD1 (6 bases). This CDR3 spans 16 amino acids. In DNA form, the CDR3 reads TGTGCCAGCAGCGACACGACAGGTCTCTCCTACAATGGGCAGTTCTTC. Translation: CASSDTTGLSYNGQFF.

The rearrangement joins TRBV12-3 or TRBV12-4 to TRBJ2-5; D ambiguous. The CDR3 has 13 amino acids. V was pared by 2 bases and J by 4 bases, with 8 bases between. CDR3: CASSLLGIETQYF. The CDR3 DNA reads TGTGCCAGCAGTTTACTGGGAATAGAGACCCAGTACTTC.

The chain combines TRBV28 with TRBJ2-2; 11 nucleotides agree with TRBD1. J gave up 8 bases and V 7 bases, and 12 bases lay outside the gene matches. Per germline, CDR1 MDHEN and CDR2 SYDVKM. The CDR3 has 16 amino acids. Here the CDR3 reads CASTQPGQGVTGELFF. The CDR3 region has the DNA TGTGCCAGCACCCAACCGGGACAGGGGGTTACTGGGGAGCTGTTTTTT.

This clonotype occurred a few times. V is TRBV28 and J is TRBJ2-7; D is uncertain. The CDR3 runs 16 residues. The germline gives CDR1 MDHEN, CDR2 SYDVKM. V lost 6 bases and J 0 bases, leaving 18 bases between the germline ends. The CDR3: CASSPPSQASSYEQYF. The CDR3 region has the DNA TGTGCCAGCAGCCCTCCCTCCCAGGCGTCCTCCTACGAGCAGTACTTC.

The chain is built from TRBV6-2 or TRBV6-3 and TRBJ2-4; D possibly uses TRBD1 or TRBD2 (6 bases each). The CDR3 extends over 15 amino acids. Trimming removed 6 bases from V and 0 bases from J, with 12 bases in between. Germline lookup yields CDR1 MNHEY and CDR2 SVGEGT. The CDR3 is CASSLWGAAKNIQYF. CDR3 in DNA: TGTGCCAGCAGCCTCTGGGGGGCAGCCAAAAACATTCAGTACTTC.

This clonotype occurred once. The chain combines TRBV18 with TRBJ1-1; D is possibly TRBD1 (6 bases). This CDR3 region has 17 residues. Germline V lookup: CDR1 KGHSH, CDR2 LQKENI. V gave up 4 bases and J gave up 0 bases, with 18 bases separating them. The DNA for the CDR3 is TGTGCCAGCTCACAGAGACAGGTGACACTCATGAACACTGAAGCTTTCTTT. Its translation: CASSQRQVTLMNTEAFF.

The V and J genes are TRBV20-1 and TRBJ2-7; tentatively, D is TRBD2 (5 bases). The CDR3 runs 11 residues. The V and J ends lost 3 bases and 6 bases respectively, with 9 bases between them. CDR1 DFQATT and CDR2 SNEGSKA come from the germline V gene (reference sequence). The CDR3 nucleotides are TGCAGTGCTAGCCCCCGGGGCGAGCAGTACTTC. The encoded protein is CSASPRGEQYF.

V gene TRBV3-1 combines with J gene TRBJ2-5, with TRBD2 as a possible D gene (6 bases). V shed 0 bases and J shed 5 bases, with 16 bases lying between them. Germline V CDR1 and CDR2: LGHDT, YNNKEL (reference sequence). This CDR3 is built from 16 residues. The CDR3 sequence is CASSQECGGDGETQYF. In nucleotides, the CDR3 is TGTGCCAGCAGCCAAGAATGTGGAGGGGACGGGGAGACCCAGTACTTC.

The rearrangement joins TRBV12-3 or TRBV12-4 to TRBJ1-4, with a tentative D call TRBD1 (6 bases). The CDR3 totals 14 residues. The V end was cut by 1 base, the J end by 7 bases, with 10 bases between. Written as DNA, the CDR3 is TGTGCCAGCAGTTTAGGCCCACAGGGTGAAAAACTGTTTTTT. Amino acid sequence: CASSLGPQGEKLFF.

This clonotype was seen only a few times. The V gene is TRBV7-9, the J gene TRBJ1-2; D is uncertain. Between the trimmed V and J ends, which lost 4 bases and 5 bases, there was a span of 11 bases. This CDR3 comprises 13 residues. Germline V gene lookup returns CDR1 SEHNR and CDR2 FQNEAQ (reference sequence). CDR3 sequence (DNA): TGTGCCAGCAGCTCACCGGACGAGTATGGCTACACCTTC. Amino acids: CASSSPDEYGYTF. Supplemented by reference TRBV7-9 and TRBJ1-2, the full variable domain reads DTGVSQNPRHKITKRGQNVTFRCDPISEHNRLYWYRQTLGQGPEFLTYFQNEAQLEKSRLLSDRFSAERPKGSFSTLEIQRTEQGDSAMYLCASSSPDEYGYTFGSGTRLTVV.

With respect to this clonotype: Possible read error: a much larger clone is one base away. V is TRBV7-8 and J is TRBJ1-4; 7 bases are a match to TRBD1. V lost 6 bases to trimming and J lost 8 bases; unmatched junction nucleotides: 12. This CDR3 spans 15 amino acids. Per the germline V gene, CDR1 is SGHVS and CDR2 is FQNEAQ. The CDR3 bases are TGTGCCAGCAGACCAGGGGGGGCAGGGGTGGAAAAACTGTTTTTT. This translates into CASRPGGAGVEKLFF.

This clonotype was seen ten or more times. The chain employs TRBV9 and TRBJ2-1; D unresolved. The CDR3 covers 14 residues. V lost 1 base to trimming and J lost 9 bases, with 14 bases between them. The germline CDR1 and CDR2 sequences are SGDLS and YYNGEE. The CDR3 is CASSVYPSSGEQFF. The CDR3 nucleotides read TGTGCCAGCAGCGTATATCCTAGTAGTGGTGAGCAGTTCTTC.

This clonotype has a handful of counts. The genes are TRBV27 and TRBJ2-7; tentatively, D is TRBD1 or TRBD2 (6 bases each). The CDR3 extends over 16 amino acids. CDR1 MNHEY and CDR2 SMNVEV come from the germline V gene (reference sequence). Between the trimmed V and J ends, which lost 5 bases and 7 bases, there was a span of 24 bases. This CDR3 is CASSPSPGGSWYEQYF. DNA for the CDR3: TGTGCCAGCAGTCCGTCCCCCGGGGGCTCATGGTATGAGCAGTACTTC.